One and the same sample provided the 8 T cell receptor beta chains below, sequenced in a study of blood T cell repertoires in COVID-19. Profiling relied on immunoSEQ multiplex PCR, and the TCRdb table lists in-frame clones only, not all of them. This table holds some 200,000 clones, about 85% found once. The sequencing input was PBMCs or T cells enriched from blood (not recorded which). These receptors all stem from a woman in her twenties or thirties who had recovered from COVID-19.

This clone appeared once. This chain links TRBV13 with TRBJ2-5; D gene uncertain. This CDR3 is 15 amino acids long. The V end lost 5 bases, the J end lost 4 bases, and 17 bases lay between the germline ends. Germline CDR1 and CDR2: PRHDT and FYEKMQ (reference sequence). DNA of the CDR3: TGTGCCAGCAGCCCCCGAGCGTTGGGTAGAGAGACCCAGTACTTC. Residues: CASSPRALGRETQYF.

The chain couples TRBV7-3 to TRBJ2-3, with D hard to call. CDR1 is SGHTA, CDR2 FQGTGA, per germline. Trimming pared 0 bases from V and 4 bases from J, leaving 5 bases between. CDR3 size: 13 residues. The CDR3: CASSLTSPDTQYF. The CDR3 DNA reads TGTGCCAGCAGCTTAACTAGCCCAGATACGCAGTATTTT.

The V and J genes are TRBV23-1 and TRBJ2-7, with D possibly TRBD1 on 6 matching bases. TRBV23-1 is filed as an ORF, its function uncertain. Trimming shortened V by 6 bases and J by 3 bases, and 12 bases separated the two germline ends. This CDR3 is built from 13 residues. As DNA, the CDR3 is TGCGCCAGCAGGGACGGACAGAACTACGAGCAGTACTTC. Its translation: CASRDGQNYEQYF.

The chain employs TRBV13 and TRBJ2-5; 14 bases map to TRBD2. The CDR3 has 16 residues. Losses at the gene ends were 4 bases for V and 4 bases for J; bases not matched to a gene: 5. CDR1 and CDR2 from the germline V gene are PRHDT and FYEKMQ (reference sequence). The DNA of the CDR3 is TGTGCCAGCAGCTCAAGACTAGCGGGGGGGCGAGAGACCCAGTACTTC. It encodes CASSSRLAGGRETQYF. Using reference TRBV13 and TRBJ2-5 for the parts outside the CDR3, the full variable domain is AAGVIQSPRHLIKEKRETATLKCYPIPRHDTVYWYQQGPGQDPQFLISFYEKMQSDKGSIPDRFSAQQFSDYHSELNMSSLELGDSALYFCASSSRLAGGRETQYFGPGTRLLVL.

The chain has TRBV5-1 and TRBJ1-2; TRBD1 matches at 8 bases. There are 14 residues in the CDR3. Germline assignment: CDR1 SGHRS and CDR2 YFSETQ. V trimming: 5 bases; J trimming: 1 base; junction bases outside the gene matches: 4. The CDR3 loop is CASSSGQGNYGYTF. As DNA, the CDR3 is TGCGCCAGCAGTTCCGGACAGGGTAACTATGGCTACACCTTC.

This chain uses TRBV20-1 with TRBJ1-2; TRBD1 matches at 8 bases. The CDR3 contains 11 residues. The V gene end was trimmed by 5 bases and the J gene end by 9 bases; junction bases not matched to a gene: 5. In germline, CDR1 is DFQATT, CDR2 SNEGSKA (reference sequence). The DNA of the CDR3 is TGCAGTGCTCCGGGACAGGTCAGCTACACCTTC. Protein product: CSAPGQVSYTF.

This chain connects TRBV7-2 to TRBJ1-1; possibly TRBD1 for D (5 bases). Between the trimmed V and J ends, which lost 5 bases and 5 bases, there was a span of 12 bases. The CDR3 is 13 amino acids. Per the germline V gene, CDR1 is SGHTA and CDR2 is FQGNSA. In nucleotides, the CDR3 is TGTGCCAGCAGCCGGGACTCCCCGACTGAAGCTTTCTTT. Protein: CASSRDSPTEAFF.

The chain links TRBV9 to TRBJ1-1, with D unclear. Trimming took 0 bases from V and 5 from J, leaving 11 bases between them. Germline CDR1 reads SGDLS; CDR2 reads YYNGEE. The CDR3 runs to 14 residues. The DNA of the CDR3 is TGTGCCAGCAGCGTAGGGGCCGCGAAGACTGAAGCTTTCTTT. Protein: CASSVGAAKTEAFF.